This entry lists 23 T cell receptor beta chains sequenced from one sample in a study of cytomegalovirus exposure and HLA in healthy donors. Use of 60 Vbeta and 13 Jbeta primers characterized the PCR. Clones were sequenced by immunoSEQ multiplex PCR, and TCRdb holds only the in-frame ones, with some missing. The sample consists of 120,000 or so clones, less than 75% of them appearing once. Material: PBMCs. The source is a woman in her thirties or forties in good health and CMV-seronegative.

This sequence joins TRBV11-1 and TRBJ2-5; TRBD1 matches 8 bases. The CDR3 consists of 13 residues. CDR1 and CDR2 from the germline V gene are SGHAT and FQDESV (reference sequence). With V trimmed by 5 bases and J by 5 bases, 4 bases remained unmatched. The CDR3 DNA reads TGTGCCAGCAGCCAGGGGGCAGGGGAGACCCAGTACTTC. Its translation: CASSQGAGETQYF.

This sequence joins TRBV29-1 and TRBJ2-1; D is possibly TRBD2 (5 bases). This CDR3 has 13 residues. Germline loops: CDR1 SQVTM, CDR2 ANQGSEA. V dropped 1 base and J dropped 14 bases, with 18 bases sitting between them. The CDR3 here is CSVEAHLGGWEFF. The CDR3 region has the DNA TGCAGCGTTGAAGCTCACCTAGGAGGATGGGAGTTCTTC.

The genes are TRBV5-4 and TRBJ1-4, with 7 bases that match TRBD1. V lost 7 bases and J lost 3; bases outside the gene matches: 9. CDR1 SGHNT and CDR2 YYREEE come from the germline V gene (reference sequence). The CDR3 is 15 amino acids. The CDR3 DNA reads TGTGCCAGCGGCCGGGGTGGGACAGCTAATGAAAAACTGTTTTTT. Its translation is CASGRGGTANEKLFF.

The chain has TRBV19 and TRBJ1-5; D gene uncertain. The CDR3 totals 14 residues. The germline V gene has CDR1 LNHDA and CDR2 SQIVND (reference sequence). V was trimmed by 2 bases and J by 4 bases, leaving 9 bases between them. The CDR3 protein is CASSISRLNQPQHF. In DNA form, the CDR3 reads TGTGCCAGTAGTATAAGCAGACTTAATCAGCCCCAGCATTTT.

The chain carries TRBV7-3 and TRBJ2-3; 10 bases align to TRBD1. CDR1 is SGHTA and CDR2 is FQGTGA in the germline V gene. This CDR3 has 16 amino acids. The V segment lost 5 bases and the J segment 5 bases; nucleotides outside the gene matches: 10. The CDR3 sequence: CASSPPGTGDIDTQYF. In nucleotides, the CDR3 is TGTGCCAGCAGCCCCCCCGGGACAGGGGACATAGATACGCAGTATTTT.

The chain has TRBV7-3 and TRBJ2-5; D might be TRBD2 (5 bases). The CDR3 is 13 residues long. Trimming cost V 4 bases and J 3 bases, with 9 bases left between them. CDR1 and CDR2 (germline): SGHTA, FQGTGA. The CDR3 sequence is CASSSGEKETQYF. For the CDR3, the DNA is TGTGCCAGCAGCTCTGGGGAGAAAGAGACCCAGTACTTC.

This sequence joins TRBV21-1 and TRBJ2-4; the table assigns TRBD2, which was not confirmed against the DNA. TRBV21-1 is assigned pseudogene status. This CDR3 has 20 residues. In DNA, the CDR3 is TGTGCCAGCAGCAAAGAGCGGTCTAGCGCCCAGAGACTAGCCAAAAACATTCAGTACTTC. This codes for CASSKERSSAQRLAKNIQYF.

Turning to this clone: Mismatch with germline at one junction end may stem from a read error. The rearrangement joins TRBV7-9 to TRBJ1-2; D call uncertain. Germline CDR1 and CDR2: SEHNR and FQNEAQ (reference sequence). The CDR3 loop spans 12 amino acids. The CDR3 DNA follows: TGTTCCAGCAGCTTAGCGGCGGATGGCTACACCTTC. It encodes CSSSLAADGYTF.

The V call is TRBV7-2, the J call TRBJ2-1; TRBD2 aligns across 10 bases. CDR1 and CDR2 from the germline V gene are SGHTA and FQGNSA. The CDR3 loop spans 15 amino acids. Trimming took 5 bases from V and 5 from J; bases not matched to a gene: 6. Written as DNA, the CDR3 is TGTGCCAGCAGCACCCTAGCGGGGGAGAACAATGAGCAGTTCTTC. This gives the protein CASSTLAGENNEQFF.

The CDR3 nucleotides are TGTGCCATCGGTGGTGCAGGGATTAAGGAGACCCAGTACTTC. The encoded protein is CAIGGAGIKETQYF. This chain uses TRBV10-3 with TRBJ2-5; D perhaps matches TRBD1 (5 bases). The CDR3 sequence is 14 residues long. Looked up from germline, CDR1 is ENHRY and CDR2 is SYGVKD. V shed 8 bases and J shed 5 bases, with 18 bases lying between them.

The rearrangement uses TRBV11-2 and TRBJ2-5; 14 positions match TRBD2. The J call could be wrong; TRBJ2-7 is a better fit for the DNA end. From germline, CDR1 is SGHAT and CDR2 FQNNGV. This CDR3 spans 15 amino acids. CDR3 nucleotide sequence: TGTGCCAGCAGCGTTGGGACTAGCGGGAGACACGAGCAGTACTTC. Translated: CASSVGTSGRHEQYF.

This clone was counted only a few times. The chain recombines TRBV10-1 with TRBJ2-3; possible D gene TRBD2, 7 bases. CDR1 WNHNN and CDR2 SYGVQD come from the germline V gene (reference sequence). The CDR3 runs to 16 residues. The germline V and J ends were trimmed by 2 bases and 2 bases, with 14 bases remaining between them. CDR3 sequence: CASSERVGGATDTQYF. In DNA form, the CDR3 reads TGCGCCAGCAGTGAGAGGGTGGGGGGGGCCACAGATACGCAGTATTTT.

The chain recombines TRBV19 with TRBJ2-3, with D perhaps TRBD1 (5 bases). Per germline, CDR1 LNHDA and CDR2 SQIVND (reference sequence). Deletions cut 6 bases from V and 0 bases from J, with 10 bases between. The CDR3 has 14 residues. This CDR3 is CASSGRASTDTQYF. For the CDR3, the DNA is TGTGCCAGTAGCGGCAGGGCTAGCACAGATACGCAGTATTTT.

The table lists this clone with a few counts. The J gene is TRBJ1-4, the V gene TRBV19; D is undetermined. Between the trimmed V and J ends, which lost 1 base and 0 bases, there was a span of 12 bases. The CDR3 runs 17 residues. Germline V gene data show CDR1 as LNHDA and CDR2 as SQIVND (reference sequence). The CDR3 region has the DNA TGTGCCAGTAGTATAGTCCTCGGGAGGGCAACTAATGAAAAACTGTTTTTT. Its protein is CASSIVLGRATNEKLFF.

The chain employs TRBV2 and TRBJ1-2; TRBD1 aligns across 10 bases. In germline, CDR1 is SNHLY, CDR2 FYNNEI. V lost 4 bases, J lost 8 bases, and 7 bases stayed unmatched. CDR3 length equals 14 residues. This CDR3 is CASSVGDRGAGYTF. In nucleotides, the CDR3 is TGTGCCAGCAGTGTGGGGGACAGGGGAGCAGGCTACACCTTC. The full variable domain, in which reference TRBV2 and TRBJ1-2 provide the parts outside the CDR3, is EPEVTQTPSHQVTQMGQEVILRCVPISNHLYFYWYRQILGQKVEFLVSFYNNEISEKSEIFDDQFSVERPDGSNFTLKIRSTKLEDSAMYFCASSVGDRGAGYTFGSGTRLTVV.

The chain has TRBV27 and TRBJ1-2, with 9 bases that match TRBD1. Per germline, CDR1 MNHEY and CDR2 SMNVEV (reference sequence). The CDR3 has 16 residues. The V gene end was trimmed by 6 bases and the J gene end by 3 bases; junction bases not matched to a gene: 11. The CDR3 loop is CASRPTWDRDYYGYTF. The CDR3 nucleotides read TGTGCCAGCAGGCCGACGTGGGACAGGGACTACTATGGCTACACCTTC.

A few counts support this clone. This chain uses TRBV28 with TRBJ2-7; D might be TRBD1 (5 bases). The CDR3 is made up of 17 amino acids. The V gene's germline CDR1 is MDHEN and CDR2 SYDVKM. V was clipped by 5 bases and J by 4 bases, with 24 bases between them. CDR3 in DNA: TGTGCCAGCAGTCGACCAGTCGGCAGGGAAACCGGTTACGAGCAGTACTTC. Encoded protein: CASSRPVGRETGYEQYF.

This clone was seen only a few times. The chain joins TRBV5-1 to TRBJ2-7; 9 bases fit TRBD1. Germline CDR1 SGHRS, CDR2 YFSETQ. The CDR3 is made up of 16 amino acids. The trim removed 4 bases at V and 4 bases at J, leaving 12 bases unmatched. The CDR3 is CASSLGGGQGPYEQYF. The DNA for the CDR3 is TGCGCCAGCAGCCTTGGAGGGGGACAGGGTCCATACGAGCAGTACTTC.

This clone has a handful of counts. The chain employs TRBV4-2 and TRBJ2-3; 9 nucleotides match TRBD2. There are 16 residues in the CDR3. CDR1 is LGHNA, CDR2 YNFKEQ, per germline. Germline trimming cut 0 bases from V and 5 bases from J; bases unmatched to any gene: 6. CDR3 amino acids: CASSQDRTSAQDTQYF. The CDR3 region has the DNA TGTGCCAGCAGCCAAGACCGGACTAGCGCCCAAGATACGCAGTATTTT.

The V gene is TRBV4-1, the J gene TRBJ2-2; 9 bases line up with TRBD2. The CDR3 consists of 18 residues. Germline CDR1 MGHRA, CDR2 YSYEKL. J lost 4 bases, V lost 1 base, and 10 bases had no gene match. The CDR3 DNA is TGCGCCAGCAGCCAAGGTGGGCTAGCGGGACGATCCACCGGGGAGCTGTTTTTT. Translated: CASSQGGLAGRSTGELFF.

This chain links TRBV30 with TRBJ2-3, with 10 bases matching TRBD2. Trimming removed 2 bases from V and 3 bases from J; junction bases left unmatched: 2. The CDR3 totals 14 residues. Germline assignment: CDR1 GTSNPN and CDR2 SVGIG (reference sequence). The CDR3 DNA is TGTGCCTGGAGTCCGGGACTAGCGACAGATACGCAGTATTTT. Translation gives CAWSPGLATDTQYF.

V usage is TRBV5-1 and J usage is TRBJ2-3, with 11 bases lining up with TRBD2. The CDR3 runs to 14 residues. Germline CDR1 SGHRS, CDR2 YFSETQ. The J segment lost 5 bases and the V segment lost 4 bases, leaving 3 bases of the junction unmatched. The CDR3 protein is CASSQGTSGDTQYF. The DNA for the CDR3 is TGCGCCAGCAGCCAAGGGACTAGCGGAGATACGCAGTATTTT.

V and J are TRBV7-9 and TRBJ2-7; a possible D gene is TRBD1 (6 bases). The CDR3 contains 14 residues. V was cut by 5 bases and J by 3 bases, with 14 bases left in between. The germline V gene encodes CDR1 SEHNR and CDR2 FQNEAQ (reference sequence). CDR3 protein: CASSLTDRFYEQYF. The CDR3 nucleotides read TGTGCCAGCAGCCTTACAGACAGGTTCTACGAGCAGTACTTC.